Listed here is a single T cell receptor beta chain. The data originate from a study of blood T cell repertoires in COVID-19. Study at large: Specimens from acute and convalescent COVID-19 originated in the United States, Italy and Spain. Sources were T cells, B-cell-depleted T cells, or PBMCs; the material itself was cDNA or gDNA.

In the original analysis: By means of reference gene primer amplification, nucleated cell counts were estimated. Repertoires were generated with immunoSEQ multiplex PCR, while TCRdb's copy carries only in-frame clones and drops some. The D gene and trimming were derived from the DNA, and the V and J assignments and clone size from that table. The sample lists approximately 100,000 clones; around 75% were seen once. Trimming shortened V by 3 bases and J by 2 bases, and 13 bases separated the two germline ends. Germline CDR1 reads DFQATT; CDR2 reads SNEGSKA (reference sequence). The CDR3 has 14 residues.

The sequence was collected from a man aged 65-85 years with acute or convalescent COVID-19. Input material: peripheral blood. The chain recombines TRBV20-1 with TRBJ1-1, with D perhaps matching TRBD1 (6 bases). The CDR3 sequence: CSASRAGANTEAFF. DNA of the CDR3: TGCAGTGCTAGTAGGGCAGGGGCTAACACTGAAGCTTTCTTT.